This T cell receptor beta chain was sequenced in a study of cytomegalovirus exposure and HLA in healthy donors (dated by TCRdb to 2016 to 2017). Notes on the research overall: An earlier analysis of 587 of the donors reported over 250 Gb of sequence data and 117 million unique TCR beta sequences obtained from roughly 180 million T cells. Rather than using new phenotypic data, the later analysis identified candidate immune exposures from TCR beta sequences and from how often those sequences occurred across donors. All discovery cohort repertoires had been generated on a single sequencing platform. Typing coverage differed by locus: A, B, C, DRB1 and DQB1 were typed in roughly 620-630 donors, DQA1 in 522, DPA1 in around 580, and DPB1 in 400 to 480. The study profiled the T cell repertoires of 550 to 700 subjects by immunosequencing and related them to cytomegalovirus serostatus. Both class I and class II loci were covered by HLA typing, at four-digit resolution. Several DR-DQ haplotypes were handled as single units for association and clustering, since linkage in the cohort was strong. Along with the approximately 650-subject first cohort, a separate validation cohort of over a hundred different subjects was used. The study was designed to test whether signatures of past pathogen exposure could be identified by cataloging public T cell receptors. An early release that covered around 590 HLA-typed donors contained approximately 290 gigabases of sequencing data and about 93 million unique TCR sequences. Among the roughly 390 genotyped donors, 81% belonged to the genetic ancestry cluster associated with self-reported Caucasian donors. In an earlier analysis of 550 to 700 of the donors, high-throughput TCR beta sequencing was used to judge whether each TCR beta V gene segment behaved as functional or pseudogenic. A later analysis re-analyzed previously published TCR beta repertoires from 666 donors and added high-resolution HLA genotyping to study TCR occurrence patterns. In a later genetic analysis, genome-wide SNP genotypes for 398 of the 666 donors were used, and that subset was treated as a discovery cohort. Among about 390 genotyped donors of the cohort, an average of approximately 250,000 unique TCR beta nucleotide sequences were sequenced per donor, around 20% of them non-productive. The study combined high-throughput TCR immunosequencing, statistical association of individual TCRs with disease status, and machine learning to predict cytomegalovirus infection status. Donor age, sex, ethnicity and CMV serostatus were collected together with the repertoire data. What the study reported, not specific to this receptor: A later genetic analysis reported fewer N-insertions in productive TCRs among donors in an Asian-associated ancestry cluster than the approximately 670-donor mean. Because HLA typing was missing for some donors at each locus, association tests included only the typed subset. Across donors, most TCR sequences were observed very rarely, whereas some public TCRs were present in many individuals. The sequencing pipeline was judged likely to have produced a cluster of highly shared sequence variants as a technical artifact. A later analysis reported that several top co-occurrence clusters appeared linked to parvovirus B19, influenza, CMV and Epstein-Barr virus. CMV serostatus was the only immune exposure information available for the cohort. Compared with equally common non-associated chains, HLA-associated TCR beta chains in a later analysis were more clonally expanded and had lower generation probabilities. Because counts were too low, roughly 18 rarely observed V segments, including chromosome 9 orphons, were left out of the earlier analysis of several hundred of the donors. A later analysis found that TCR association rates varied across HLA loci, with DRB1 alleles showing the most associated TCRs and HLA-C alleles the fewest. A later analysis associated around 16,000 TCR beta sequences with specific HLA alleles at a false discovery rate of 0.05. A further reported finding was that TCR beta sequences accurately predicted the HLA-A and HLA-B alleles for most subjects in the first cohort. A few of the identified cytomegalovirus-associated TCR beta chains were confirmed in vitro to be specific for cytomegalovirus antigens. Correlated functional status among segregating V segments might reflect linkage disequilibrium, but an unknown experimental factor could not be ruled out. A later analysis found that most CMV-associated TCR beta chains appeared HLA-restricted, with HLA associations seemingly driven largely by CMV exposure. V-gene and J-gene trimming of TCR beta chains was associated with a missense DCLRE1C variant in a later genetic analysis, and the association was replicated in an independent cohort. The presence/absence analyses assumed that sequencing depth was roughly uniform across donors, and that assumption may not be true. This cohort had only TCR beta chains sequenced, and the lack of alpha or paired-chain data limited which features could be detected. Some IMGT-functional V segments, including TRBV6-2 and TRBV6-3, could not be distinguished by the 87-base-pair reads and were therefore excluded. The classifier was reported to diagnose cytomegalovirus status with high specificity and sensitivity in both the original cohort and the validation cohort. Strong co-occurrence of HLA alleles, especially DR and DQ, made assigning TCR associations to individual alleles difficult. The authors suggested that the approach could potentially be generalized to other disease states and immunological phenotypes. Broadly in line with IMGT annotations, most TCR beta V segments showed up in productive rearrangements about 90% or about 30% of the time in an earlier analysis of around 550 of the donors. The study gave a list of over 150 TCR beta chains associated with cytomegalovirus.

The cohort consisted of 670 or so healthy bone marrow donors. Cohort members were all nominally healthy when sampled, although unrecorded immune exposures were likely present. The donor tested CMV seronegative, placing the donor among the approximately 400 seronegative members of the cohort. Each donor provided a peripheral blood sample, and peripheral blood mononuclear cells were used for TCR beta sequencing. The Qiagen DNeasy Blood Extraction Kit was used to extract genomic DNA from the blood cell samples. Comment on this clone: Its antigen is unknown. No per-base quality is available; no much larger clone lies one base away.

According to the germline V gene, CDR1 reads KGHSY and CDR2 reads FQNENV. CDR3 length: 15 amino acids, cysteine to phenylalanine. The CDR3 DNA has 45 bases and is translated from base 1. Trimmed from V: 3 bases; trimmed from J: 2 bases; junction bases lacking a gene match: 4. Library construction relied on the immunoSEQ multiplex PCR assay. For the multiplex PCR, a mixture combining 60 forward primers for TCR Vbeta segments and 13 reverse primers for TCR Jbeta segments was used. The CDR3 region of rearranged TCR beta genes was amplified from genomic DNA with a multiplex PCR assay. The amplified TCR beta libraries were sequenced on the Illumina HiSeq System as 87-base-pair reads. Regarding the original processing steps: In a later analysis, tens of millions of unique TCR beta chains were counted across the 650 to 700 repertoires, and roughly 11 million of these chains were shared by at least two donors. To remove PCR and sequencing errors, raw reads were error-corrected and collapsed into unique sequences using a nearest-neighbor algorithm that merged closely related sequences. V, D and J gene segments were assigned by aligning CDR3 sequences to IMGT reference sequences. Each retained sequence needed at least a six-nucleotide match to both a V gene segment and a J gene segment. Rearrangements were classified as productive when the CDR3 lacked stop codons and remained in frame with V and J, and all other rearrangements were classified as non-productive. CDR3 was defined by IMGT convention, running from the second conserved V-encoded cysteine to the conserved J-encoded phenylalanine. Sequences without an unambiguous match to a single V gene segment were excluded from the earlier analysis of 500 to 700 of the donors. In an earlier analysis of 587 of the donors, V segments were called functional above 56.7% productive rearrangements and were called segregating when the between-donor standard deviation exceeded 5%. A statistical classification framework was built for diagnosing cytomegalovirus status from the catalog of TCR beta chain sequences. In a later analysis, V and J genes were assigned by comparing TCR nucleotide sequences against IMGT/GENE-DB human TR gene sequences. In a later analysis, CDR3 sequences and most-parsimonious VDJ recombination scenarios were assigned using the TCRdist pipeline. In a later analysis, every TCR beta chain was defined by the combination of its CDR3 amino acid sequence and its V-gene family, and reads without a unique V-gene family were dropped. A later analysis removed 592 highly shared, low-generation-probability nucleotide sequences to deal with suspected cross-contamination and a sequencing artifact. In a later analysis, a clonal expansion index for each public chain was calculated from normalized within-repertoire ranks of inferred template counts. In a later analysis, generation probabilities were computed using a VDJ recombination model fitted to out-of-frame rearrangements, and the results were checked against IGoR. In a later analysis, TCR-TCR, TCR-HLA and TCR-CMV co-occurrence was scored with hypergeometric tests, and a repertoire-size bias correction was applied to TCR pairs. In a later analysis, false discovery rates were estimated by permuting HLA or CMV assignments 20 times. In a later analysis, co-occurring TCRs were grouped with DBSCAN, and TCRdist sequence similarity was added when clustering was performed within HLA-allele-positive subsets. Repertoires with fewer than 30,000 or more than 120,000 public chains were left out of co-occurrence clustering, as were about five repertoires with anomalous nucleotide sharing. TCRdb obtained this table from immuneACCESS and retained in-frame rearrangements with V and J assigned. These tables miss some clones; where compared with another copy, unresolved V genes account for less than half of the shortfall, and the remainder is unexplained. V and J calls and clone size come straight from that table; D and trimming were deduced from the DNA. The sample table lists 65,000 to 90,000 clones, 60% to 85% of them with a count of one. 12% of the sample is in the top ten clones.

This chain is built from TRBV16 and TRBJ1-2; 9 central nucleotides agree with TRBD1. The sample taken for sequencing was PBMCs. The receptor was isolated from a man between 65 and 79 years old in good health and CMV-seronegative. The DNA sequence follows: TGTGCCAGCAGCCACAAACAGGGGGCGAACTATGGCTACACCTTC. This sequence encodes CASSHKQGANYGYTF.